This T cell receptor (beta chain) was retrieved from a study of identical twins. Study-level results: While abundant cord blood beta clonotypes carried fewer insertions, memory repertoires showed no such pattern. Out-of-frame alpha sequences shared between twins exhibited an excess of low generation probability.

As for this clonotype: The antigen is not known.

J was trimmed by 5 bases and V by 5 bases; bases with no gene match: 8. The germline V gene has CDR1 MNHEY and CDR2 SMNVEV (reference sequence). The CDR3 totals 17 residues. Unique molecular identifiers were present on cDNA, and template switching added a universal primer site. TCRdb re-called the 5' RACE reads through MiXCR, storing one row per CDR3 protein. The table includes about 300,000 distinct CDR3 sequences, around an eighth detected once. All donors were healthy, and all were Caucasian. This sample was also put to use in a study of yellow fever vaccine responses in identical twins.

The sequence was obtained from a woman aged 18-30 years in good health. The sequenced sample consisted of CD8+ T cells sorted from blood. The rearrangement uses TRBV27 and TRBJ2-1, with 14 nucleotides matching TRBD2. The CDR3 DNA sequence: TGTGCCAGCAGTGTCGGGACTAGCGGGGGCCCTAACAATGAGCAGTTCTTC. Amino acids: CASSVGTSGGPNNEQFF.